This T cell receptor (beta chain) was sequenced during a study of cytomegalovirus exposure and HLA in healthy donors. Looking at the study overall: The early release's HLA-typed donors yielded 65 million to 85 million unique TCRs.

Vbeta (60) and Jbeta (13) primers were used in the PCR. Sequenced by immunoSEQ multiplex PCR; TCRdb stores in-frame clones only, minus some. This table has around 100,000 clones, roughly 85% appearing once. The CDR3 has 14 amino acids. The germline CDR1 and CDR2 sequences are SEHNR and FQNEAQ (reference sequence). The ends lost 4 bases at V and 5 bases at J; junction bases unmatched: 2. A few counts support this clone. When sampled, the donors appeared nominally healthy, though they likely had unrecorded immune exposures. The sample comprised PBMCs. The TCR sequence derives from a man aged 25 to 40 in good health and CMV-seropositive. The chain couples TRBV7-9 to TRBJ1-4, with 9 nucleotides matching TRBD1. The CDR3 nucleotides read TGTGCCAGCAGCTCCGGGACAGGGAATGAAAAACTGTTTTTT. Residues: CASSSGTGNEKLFF.